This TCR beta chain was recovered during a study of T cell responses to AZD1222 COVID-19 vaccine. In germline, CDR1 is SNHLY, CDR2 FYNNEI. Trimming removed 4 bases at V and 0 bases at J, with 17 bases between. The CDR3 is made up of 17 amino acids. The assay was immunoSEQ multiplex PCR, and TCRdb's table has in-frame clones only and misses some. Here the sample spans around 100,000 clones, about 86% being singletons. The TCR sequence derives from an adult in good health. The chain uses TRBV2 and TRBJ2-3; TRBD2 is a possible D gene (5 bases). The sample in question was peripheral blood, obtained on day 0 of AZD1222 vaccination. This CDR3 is CASSAQAAALSTDTQYF. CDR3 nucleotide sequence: TGTGCCAGCAGTGCTCAGGCAGCGGCCCTAAGCACAGATACGCAGTATTTT.